The clone carrying this T cell receptor beta chain appeared a few times. At one end the junction does not follow the germline gene, possibly because of a read error. PCR amplification relied on 60 Vbeta primers (plus 13 Jbeta primers). Sequencing was performed with immunoSEQ multiplex PCR; in TCRdb, only in-frame clones are kept and a portion is missing. The sample lists approximately 140,000 clones, over 60% occurring once. These data belong to a study of cytomegalovirus exposure and HLA in healthy donors. The germline CDR1 and CDR2 sequences are SGHDN and FVKESK. This CDR3 contains 15 residues. The receptor's source is a man between 35 and 55 years old in good health and CMV-seropositive. The V gene is TRBV14, the J gene TRBJ1-6, with D unresolved. The sample comprised PBMCs. CDR3 sequence: CASSQGYLRNSPLHF. The CDR3 DNA sequence: TGTGCCAGCAGTCAAGGGTACTTGCGCAATTCACCCCTCCACTTT.